These 5 T cell receptor beta chains were sequenced from one sample in a study of Graves' ophthalmopathy and Graves' hyperthyroidism. Amplification targeted the TCR beta CDR3 regions, with RNA transcripts as the source material. An initial RT-PCR round employing HTBI primers preceded a second-round multiplex PCR. From the multiplex PCR reads, TCRdb called clonotypes with MiXCR, one entry per CDR3 protein. The profile shows hundreds of thousands of distinct CDR3 sequences, about 24% of them singletons. The source material was peripheral blood. These receptors came from a woman in her late teens or twenties with stable Graves' hyperthyroidism. Some clones in this sample may be carry-over from other donors' samples.

This clonotype has a handful of counts. The chain carries TRBV4-3 and TRBJ1-1; TRBD1 might be the D (6 bases). Deletions cut 3 bases from V and 3 bases from J, with 14 bases between. The germline gives CDR1 LGHNA, CDR2 YSLEER. This CDR3 region has 15 residues. This CDR3 reads CASSHLQGGDTEAFF. The DNA of the CDR3 is TGCGCCAGCAGCCACCTACAGGGTGGGGACACTGAAGCTTTCTTT.

The table lists this clonotype with many counts. The gene calls are TRBV7-3 and TRBJ2-5; D unresolved. The CDR3 totals 14 residues. The germline V gene encodes CDR1 SGHTA and CDR2 FQGTGA. The V end was cut by 4 bases, the J end by 5 bases, with 14 bases between. As DNA, the CDR3 is TGTGCCAGCAGCTCCCGGGCAATAGGGGAGACCCAGTACTTC. Amino acids: CASSSRAIGETQYF.

In its sample, this clonotype was seen a few times. The rearrangement uses TRBV12-3 or TRBV12-4 and TRBJ2-7; TRBD1 or TRBD2 may be the D gene (6 bases each). The CDR3 has 14 residues. V was trimmed by 2 bases and J by 2 bases, leaving 10 bases between them. The CDR3 DNA sequence: TGTGCCAGCAGTTTACGGGGGCTCACCTACGAGCAGTACTTC. The encoded protein is CASSLRGLTYEQYF.

This clonotype was seen repeatedly, ten times or more. The rearrangement joins TRBV19 to TRBJ1-5; D is perhaps TRBD1 (5 bases). CDR3 length equals 16 residues. Germline loops: CDR1 LNHDA, CDR2 SQIVND (reference sequence). V gave up 2 bases and J gave up 0 bases, with 11 bases separating them. This CDR3 is CASSIQGGDSNQPQHF. As DNA, the CDR3 is TGTGCCAGTAGTATACAGGGCGGCGATAGCAATCAGCCCCAGCATTTT.

This clonotype has at least ten counts. CDR3 region: CASSEAGSGANVLTF. DNA for the CDR3: TGTGCCAGCAGTGAAGCAGGGTCTGGGGCCAACGTCCTGACTTTC. The chain carries TRBV6-1 and TRBJ2-6, with D uncertain. There are 15 residues in the CDR3. The ends were cut back, 0 bases at V and 1 base at J, with 4 bases in the middle. The germline gives CDR1 MNHNS, CDR2 SASEGT.